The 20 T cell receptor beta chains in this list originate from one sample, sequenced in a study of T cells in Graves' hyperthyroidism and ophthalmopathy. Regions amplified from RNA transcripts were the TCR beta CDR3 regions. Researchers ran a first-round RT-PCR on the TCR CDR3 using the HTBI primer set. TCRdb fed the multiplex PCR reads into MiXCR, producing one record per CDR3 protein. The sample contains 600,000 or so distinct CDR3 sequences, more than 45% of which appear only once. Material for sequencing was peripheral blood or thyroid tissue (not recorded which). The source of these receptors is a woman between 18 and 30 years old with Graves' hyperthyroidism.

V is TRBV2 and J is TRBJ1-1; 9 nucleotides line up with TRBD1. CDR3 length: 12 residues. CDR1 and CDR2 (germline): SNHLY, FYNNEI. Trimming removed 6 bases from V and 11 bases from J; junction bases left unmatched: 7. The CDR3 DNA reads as TGTGCCAGCAGACAAGCAGGGACAGGGGCTTTCTTT. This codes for CASRQAGTGAFF. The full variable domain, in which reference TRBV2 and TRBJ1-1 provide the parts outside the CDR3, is EPEVTQTPSHQVTQMGQEVILRCVPISNHLYFYWYRQILGQKVEFLVSFYNNEISEKSEIFDDQFSVERPDGSNFTLKIRSTKLEDSAMYFCASRQAGTGAFFGQGTRLTVV.

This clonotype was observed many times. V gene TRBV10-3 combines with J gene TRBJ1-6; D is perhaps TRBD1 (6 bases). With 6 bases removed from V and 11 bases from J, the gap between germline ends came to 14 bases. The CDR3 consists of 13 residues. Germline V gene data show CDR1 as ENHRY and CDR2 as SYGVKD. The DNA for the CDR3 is TGTGCCATCAGCGGGACACCAGACACACCCCTCCACTTT. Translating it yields CAISGTPDTPLHF.

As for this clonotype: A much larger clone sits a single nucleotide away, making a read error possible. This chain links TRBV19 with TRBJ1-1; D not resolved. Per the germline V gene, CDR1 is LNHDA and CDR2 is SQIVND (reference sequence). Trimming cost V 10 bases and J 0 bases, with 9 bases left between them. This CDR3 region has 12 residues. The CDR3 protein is CATNALNTEAFF. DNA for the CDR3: TGTGCCACAAACGCCCTGAACACTGAAGCTTTCTTT.

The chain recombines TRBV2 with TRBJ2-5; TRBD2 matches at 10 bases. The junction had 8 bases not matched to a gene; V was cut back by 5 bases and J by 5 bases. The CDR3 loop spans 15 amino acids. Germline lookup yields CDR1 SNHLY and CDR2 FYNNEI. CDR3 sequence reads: CASSRLAGAMETQYF. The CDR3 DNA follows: TGTGCCAGCAGTAGGCTAGCGGGAGCTATGGAGACCCAGTACTTC.

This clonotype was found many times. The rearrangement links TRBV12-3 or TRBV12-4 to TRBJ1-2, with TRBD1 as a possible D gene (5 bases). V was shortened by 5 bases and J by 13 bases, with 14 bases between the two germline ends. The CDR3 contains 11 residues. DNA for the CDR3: TGTGCCAGCAGTCCTGGGACGGCCGGCACCTTC. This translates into CASSPGTAGTF.

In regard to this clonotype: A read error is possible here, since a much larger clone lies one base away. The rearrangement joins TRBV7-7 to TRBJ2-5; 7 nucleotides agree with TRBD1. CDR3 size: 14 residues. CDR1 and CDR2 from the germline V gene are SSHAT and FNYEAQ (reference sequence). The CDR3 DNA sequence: TGTGCCAGCAGCTTAAGGGACAGCCAAGGGACCCAGTACTTC. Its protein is CASSLRDSQGTQYF.

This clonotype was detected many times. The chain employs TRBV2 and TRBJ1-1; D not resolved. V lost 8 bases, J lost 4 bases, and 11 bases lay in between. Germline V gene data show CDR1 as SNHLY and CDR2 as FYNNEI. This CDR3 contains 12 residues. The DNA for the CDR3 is TGTGCCAGCCATGGAATGGGCACTGAAGCTTTCTTT. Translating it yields CASHGMGTEAFF.

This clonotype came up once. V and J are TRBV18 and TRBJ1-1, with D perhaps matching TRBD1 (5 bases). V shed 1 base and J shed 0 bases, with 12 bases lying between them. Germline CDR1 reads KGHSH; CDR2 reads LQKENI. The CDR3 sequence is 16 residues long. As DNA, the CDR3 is TGTGCCAGCTCACCACGAAGGGGAGACATGAACACTGAAGCTTTCTTT. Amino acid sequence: CASSPRRGDMNTEAFF.

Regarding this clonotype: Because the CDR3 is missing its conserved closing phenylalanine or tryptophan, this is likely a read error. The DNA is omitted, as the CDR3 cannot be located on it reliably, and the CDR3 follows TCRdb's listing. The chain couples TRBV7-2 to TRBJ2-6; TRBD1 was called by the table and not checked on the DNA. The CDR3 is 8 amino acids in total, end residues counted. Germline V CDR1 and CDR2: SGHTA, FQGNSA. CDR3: CASSHVLG.

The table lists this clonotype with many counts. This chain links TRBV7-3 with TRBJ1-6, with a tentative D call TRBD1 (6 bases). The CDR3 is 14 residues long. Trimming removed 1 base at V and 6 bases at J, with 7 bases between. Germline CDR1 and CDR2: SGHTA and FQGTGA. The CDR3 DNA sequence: TGTGCCAGCAGCTTAATGGGGGCTAATTCACCCCTCCACTTT. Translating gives CASSLMGANSPLHF.

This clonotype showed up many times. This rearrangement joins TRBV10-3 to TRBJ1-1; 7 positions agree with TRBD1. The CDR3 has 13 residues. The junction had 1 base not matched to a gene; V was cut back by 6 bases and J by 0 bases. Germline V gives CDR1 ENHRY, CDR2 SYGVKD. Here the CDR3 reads CAISTGVNTEAFF. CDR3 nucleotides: TGTGCCATCAGCACAGGGGTGAACACTGAAGCTTTCTTT.

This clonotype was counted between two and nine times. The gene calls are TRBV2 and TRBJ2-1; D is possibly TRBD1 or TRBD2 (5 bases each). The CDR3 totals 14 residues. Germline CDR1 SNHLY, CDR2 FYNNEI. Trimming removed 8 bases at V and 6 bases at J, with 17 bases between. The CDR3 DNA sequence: TGTGCCAGCCCGTCCCGGGACGACCTCAATGAGCAGTTCTTC. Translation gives CASPSRDDLNEQFF.

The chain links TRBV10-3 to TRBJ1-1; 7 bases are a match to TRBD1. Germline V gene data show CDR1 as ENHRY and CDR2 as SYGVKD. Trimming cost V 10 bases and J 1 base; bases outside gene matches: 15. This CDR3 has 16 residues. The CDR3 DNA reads TGTGCCAGCAGGATGGTGATTAGACAGGGGAACACTGAAGCTTTCTTT. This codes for CASRMVIRQGNTEAFF.

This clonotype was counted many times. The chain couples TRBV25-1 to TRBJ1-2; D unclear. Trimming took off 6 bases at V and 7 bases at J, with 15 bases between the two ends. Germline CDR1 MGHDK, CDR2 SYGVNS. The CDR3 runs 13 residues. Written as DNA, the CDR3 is TGTGCCAGCAGCCCCCAGACGTGGAGTGGCTACACCTTC. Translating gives CASSPQTWSGYTF.

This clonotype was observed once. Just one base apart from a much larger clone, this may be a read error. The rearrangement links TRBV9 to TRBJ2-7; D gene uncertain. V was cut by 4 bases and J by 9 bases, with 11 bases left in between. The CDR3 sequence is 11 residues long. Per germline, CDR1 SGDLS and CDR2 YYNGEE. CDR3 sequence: CASSLGDLQYF. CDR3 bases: TGTGCCAGCAGCTTAGGAGATCTGCAGTACTTC.

The CDR3 protein is CASSQNRFQETQYF. The CDR3, as DNA: TGTGCCAGCAGCCAAAATAGGTTCCAAGAGACCCAGTACTTC. The genes are TRBV7-2 and TRBJ2-5, with D unresolved. V was shortened by 5 bases and J by 1 base, with 11 bases between the two germline ends. Germline lookup yields CDR1 SGHTA and CDR2 FQGNSA. This CDR3 has 14 amino acids.

CDR3 DNA: TGCGCCAGCAGCTTGTTCCGGGACATGAACACTGAAGCTTTCTTT. This translates into CASSLFRDMNTEAFF. This chain joins TRBV5-1 and TRBJ1-1; possibly TRBD1 for D (6 bases). Germline V gene lookup returns CDR1 SGHRS and CDR2 YFSETQ. V shed 1 base and J shed 0 bases, with 10 bases lying between them. The CDR3 sequence is 15 residues long.

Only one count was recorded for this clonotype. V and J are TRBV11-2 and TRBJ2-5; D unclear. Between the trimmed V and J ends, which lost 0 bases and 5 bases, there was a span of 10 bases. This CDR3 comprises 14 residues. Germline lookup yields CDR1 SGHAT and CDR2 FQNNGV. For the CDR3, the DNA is TGTGCCAGCAGCTTAGATCCGCACGTGGAGACCCAGTACTTC. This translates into CASSLDPHVETQYF.

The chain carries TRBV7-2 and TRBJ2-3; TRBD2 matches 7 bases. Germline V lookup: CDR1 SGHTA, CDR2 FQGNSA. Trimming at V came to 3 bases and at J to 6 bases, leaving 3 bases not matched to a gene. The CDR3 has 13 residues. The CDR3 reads CASSFGRMDTQYF. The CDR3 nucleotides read TGTGCCAGCAGCTTCGGGAGGATGGATACGCAGTATTTT.

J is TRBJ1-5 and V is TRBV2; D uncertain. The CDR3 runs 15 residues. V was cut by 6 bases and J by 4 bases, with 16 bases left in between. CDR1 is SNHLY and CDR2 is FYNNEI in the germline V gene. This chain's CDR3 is CASSSGPARNQPQHF. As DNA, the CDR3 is TGTGCCAGCAGCTCAGGACCAGCTAGGAATCAGCCCCAGCATTTT.